This TCR beta chain was identified in a study of blood T cell repertoires in COVID-19. This CDR3 has 17 amino acids. V lost 8 bases to trimming and J lost 1 base; unmatched junction nucleotides: 11. Germline CDR1 SNHLY, CDR2 FYNNEI. TCRdb's table, derived via immunoSEQ multiplex PCR, lists solely in-frame clones and lacks some. The sample comprises some 50,000 clones, approximately 80% of which are singletons, and 50% to 75% rests with the top ten. This chain uses TRBV2 with TRBJ1-3; TRBD1 aligns across 10 bases. The specimen was peripheral blood. The source of this sequence is a man aged 70-80 years with acute or convalescent COVID-19. The CDR3 bases are TGTGCCAGCTTATTCGGGACAGGGGTTCTTTCTGGAAACACCATATATTTT. It codes for CASLFGTGVLSGNTIYF.